Listed here is a single T cell receptor (beta chain). Antigen: not known. The data derive from a study of cytomegalovirus exposure and HLA in healthy donors. Study findings and constraints: One variant, a missense change in DCLRE1C, was linked in a later analysis to TCR beta V- and J-gene trimming. One later analysis reportedly identified an Asian-associated ancestry cluster that showed fewer N-insertions than the roughly 620-donor mean.

This CDR3 has 14 residues. The V gene lost 6 bases and the J gene lost 10 bases, with 16 bases spanning the gap. CDR1 LNHDA and CDR2 SQIVND come from the germline V gene (reference sequence). The PCR had 60 Vbeta and 13 Jbeta primers. Using immunoSEQ multiplex PCR, the repertoire was profiled, and TCRdb retains in-frame clones only, with some absent. The sample lists about 100,000 clones; about 74% were seen once. The chain links TRBV19 to TRBJ1-6, with D possibly TRBD1 on 5 matching bases. This sequence originates from a male donor in good health and CMV-seropositive. Sequencing used PBMCs. In nucleotides, the CDR3 is TGTGCCAGTAGCCAAGGGGTTACGGGCTCACCCCTCCACTTT. Its protein is CASSQGVTGSPLHF.